This T cell receptor (beta chain) was found in a study of T cell changes during pregnancy in multiple sclerosis. The assay was immunoSEQ multiplex PCR, and TCRdb's table has in-frame clones only and misses some. The table includes 80,000 to 100,000 clones, 90% detected once. This CDR3 has 15 amino acids. Germline V gene sequence: CDR1 KGHSH, CDR2 LQKENI. The junction had 11 bases not matched to a gene; V was cut back by 6 bases and J by 3 bases. The TCR was taken from a female donor in good health, enrolled as a control in a pregnancy study. The rearrangement joins TRBV18 to TRBJ2-7, with TRBD1 identical over 7 bases. The material was peripheral blood, obtained in the second trimester of pregnancy. Written as DNA, the CDR3 is TGTGCCAGCTCTTTCACCCTCGGACAGGACTACGAGCAGTACTTC. It specifies CASSFTLGQDYEQYF.